Below are 20 T cell receptor beta chains sequenced from a single sample in a study of graft-versus-host responses after intestinal transplantation. Clones were sequenced by immunoSEQ multiplex PCR, and TCRdb holds only the in-frame ones, with some missing. Of around 100,000 clones in the sample, 93% were seen once. These TCRs' antigens remain unknown. Sequenced here: unstimulated CD8+ T cells sorted from spleen or lymph node cells, sampled before transplant. These receptors all come from a human donor who was the organ donor for an intestinal transplant.

V and J are TRBV19 and TRBJ2-1, with 10 positions matching TRBD2. This CDR3 is built from 21 residues. The germline gives CDR1 LNHDA, CDR2 SQIVND (reference sequence). Unmatched junction bases numbered 22, after V lost 3 bases and J lost 5 bases. CDR3 protein: CASSIRGALLAGPPYNNEQFF. CDR3 nucleotides: TGTGCCAGTAGTATTCGGGGGGCCTTACTAGCGGGACCACCTTACAACAATGAGCAGTTCTTC.

V and J are TRBV7-6 and TRBJ2-7; 7 bases line up with TRBD2. Germline V gene data show CDR1 as SGHVS and CDR2 as FNYEAQ. Trimming cost V 0 bases and J 0 bases; bases outside gene matches: 11. This CDR3 contains 18 residues. As DNA, the CDR3 is TGTGCCAGCAGCTTAGCTTTGGTGCGGGACTATAACTCCTACGAGCAGTACTTC. Its protein product is CASSLALVRDYNSYEQYF.

This chain joins TRBV18 and TRBJ2-7, with D possibly matching TRBD1 (5 bases). CDR1 is KGHSH, CDR2 LQKENI, per germline. This CDR3 has 12 amino acids. The ends were cut back, 6 bases at V and 2 bases at J, with 8 bases in the middle. DNA of the CDR3: TGTGCCAGCTCTCCGGACACCTACGAGCAGTACTTC. It yields the protein CASSPDTYEQYF.

This clone was seen only once. The chain uses TRBV4-2 and TRBJ2-7, with 8 positions matching TRBD2. This CDR3 is built from 15 residues. J gave up 4 bases and V 0 bases, and 5 bases lay outside the gene matches. Looked up from germline, CDR1 is LGHNA and CDR2 is YNFKEQ. CDR3 coding DNA: TGTGCCAGCAGCCAAGACTCTAGCGGGTTGTACGAGCAGTACTTC. This encodes CASSQDSSGLYEQYF.

A word on this clone: An end of the junction does not agree with germline; a read error may underlie this. V and J are TRBV6-1 and TRBJ2-5; D remains unclear. Germline V gene data show CDR1 as MNHNS and CDR2 as SASEGT. The CDR3 is 15 residues long. The CDR3 protein is CASREAASFAETQYF. The CDR3 DNA reads as TGTGCCAGCAGGGAAGCTGCCTCTTTTGCGGAGACCCAGTACTTC.

This chain joins TRBV15 and TRBJ1-2, with 7 bases fitting TRBD1. In germline, CDR1 is LNHNV, CDR2 YYDKDF (reference sequence). This CDR3 region has 21 residues. V lost 0 bases to trimming and J lost 0 bases; unmatched junction nucleotides: 19. In DNA, the CDR3 is TGTGCCACCAGCAGAGATTGGTCCCCAGGGGGAGGGTATCCCCCTAACTATGGCTACACCTTC. This codes for CATSRDWSPGGGYPPNYGYTF.

The chain recombines TRBV11-2 with TRBJ1-2; a weak D match, TRBD1 (6 bases). The CDR3 is made up of 15 amino acids. Germline CDR1 and CDR2: SGHAT and FQNNGV. The germline V and J ends were trimmed by 6 bases and 4 bases, with 18 bases remaining between them. The CDR3 DNA reads TGTGCCAGCAGTCACCTTTGGGGGCGCATCTATGGCTACACCTTC. Translating gives CASSHLWGRIYGYTF.

In DNA form, the CDR3 reads TGTGCCAGCAGCTTAATGGTTTCCTACGAGCAGTACTTC. Its translation: CASSLMVSYEQYF. The gene calls are TRBV11-2 and TRBJ2-7; D call uncertain. The V end lost 2 bases, the J end lost 1 base, and 6 bases lay between the germline ends. Germline V gene sequence: CDR1 SGHAT, CDR2 FQNNGV. This CDR3 has 13 residues.

This clone was seen once. The J gene is TRBJ2-1, the V gene TRBV5-1, with 9 bases that match TRBD1. This CDR3 comprises 14 residues. The germline V gene encodes CDR1 SGHRS and CDR2 YFSETQ. Trimming cost V 3 bases and J 5 bases; bases outside gene matches: 3. CDR3 in DNA: TGCGCCAGCAGCTCATGGACAGGGGACAATGAGCAGTTCTTC. It yields the protein CASSSWTGDNEQFF.

J is TRBJ2-1 and V is TRBV4-1, with 8 bases aligning to TRBD1. The length of the CDR3 is 15 residues. Germline V CDR1 and CDR2: MGHRA, YSYEKL. V dropped 1 base and J dropped 3; count of bases not matched to a gene: 2. This chain's CDR3 is CASSQGQGFYNEQFF. In nucleotides, the CDR3 is TGCGCCAGCAGCCAAGGACAGGGGTTCTACAATGAGCAGTTCTTC.

The gene calls are TRBV27 and TRBJ2-1; D remains ambiguous. The CDR3 contains 13 residues. V lost 3 bases, J lost 6 bases, and 9 bases lay in between. Germline assignment: CDR1 MNHEY and CDR2 SMNVEV (reference sequence). The CDR3 DNA reads as TGTGCCAGCAGTTTTGTATCTGGCAATGAGCAGTTCTTC. This codes for CASSFVSGNEQFF.

The J gene is TRBJ2-2, the V gene TRBV9; no definite D call. V lost 0 bases to trimming and J lost 7 bases, with 4 bases between them. Germline CDR1 is SGDLS and CDR2 is YYNGEE. CDR3 length: 12 amino acids. CDR3: CASSVVGGELFF. In nucleotides, the CDR3 is TGTGCCAGCAGCGTAGTCGGCGGGGAGCTGTTTTTT.

This chain links TRBV30 with TRBJ1-2; D not certain. Looked up from germline, CDR1 is GTSNPN and CDR2 is SVGIG (reference sequence). The CDR3 has 14 residues. The V and J ends lost 0 bases and 2 bases respectively, with 10 bases between them. The CDR3 sequence is CAWSVTGGNYGYTF. The CDR3 region has the DNA TGTGCCTGGAGTGTAACGGGAGGGAACTATGGCTACACCTTC.

This chain links TRBV5-1 with TRBJ1-2; 8 bases agree with TRBD1. Unmatched junction bases numbered 5, after V lost 3 bases and J lost 4 bases. The germline V gene encodes CDR1 SGHRS and CDR2 YFSETQ. The CDR3 extends over 14 amino acids. CDR3 coding DNA: TGCGCCAGCAGCTCGACAGGGACAGGCTATGGCTACACCTTC. Its translation is CASSSTGTGYGYTF.

This rearrangement joins TRBV9 to TRBJ2-2, with D tentatively TRBD2 (6 bases). Deletions cut 0 bases from V and 0 bases from J, with 6 bases between. Germline CDR1 SGDLS, CDR2 YYNGEE. The CDR3 contains 15 residues. The CDR3 loop is CASSVGGTNTGELFF. CDR3 bases: TGTGCCAGCAGCGTAGGCGGGACGAACACCGGGGAGCTGTTTTTT.

The chain has TRBV7-9 and TRBJ2-7, with 13 positions matching TRBD2. The CDR3 consists of 13 residues. Germline V lookup: CDR1 SEHNR, CDR2 FQNEAQ (reference sequence). V was clipped by 4 bases and J by 6 bases; unmatched bases: 0. The CDR3 here is CASSWTSGSEQYF. In DNA, the CDR3 is TGTGCCAGCAGCTGGACTAGCGGGAGCGAGCAGTACTTC.

The rearrangement uses TRBV5-1 and TRBJ2-7, with 9 nucleotides matching TRBD2. The CDR3 totals 15 residues. Losses at the gene ends were 5 bases for V and 4 bases for J; bases not matched to a gene: 10. Germline V gives CDR1 SGHRS, CDR2 YFSETQ. The CDR3 DNA is TGCGCCAGCAGAACGGGACTAGCTGTTCAATACGAGCAGTACTTC. This translates into CASRTGLAVQYEQYF.

The chain employs TRBV19 and TRBJ2-1; tentatively, D is TRBD1 (7 bases). CDR1 is LNHDA and CDR2 is SQIVND in the germline V gene (reference sequence). There are 14 residues in the CDR3. V was clipped by 5 bases and J by 4 bases, with 12 bases between them. CDR3 DNA: TGTGCCAGTAGTTGGGGGGACAGTTACAATGAGCAGTTCTTC. Its protein product is CASSWGDSYNEQFF.

The chain combines TRBV28 with TRBJ2-1; 9 bases fit TRBD2. V lost 3 bases and J lost 2; bases outside the gene matches: 17. CDR3 length: 20 residues. Looked up from germline, CDR1 is MDHEN and CDR2 is SYDVKM. CDR3 nucleotides: TGTGCCAGCAGTTTTAATCTGGACAGTCCTGCGGGAGGGCCCTACAATGAGCAGTTCTTC. This sequence encodes CASSFNLDSPAGGPYNEQFF.

This chain uses TRBV6-5 with TRBJ2-7; D is ambiguous. CDR1 and CDR2 from the germline V gene are MNHEY and SVGAGI. Trimming shortened V by 10 bases and J by 2 bases, and 18 bases separated the two germline ends. The CDR3 totals 14 residues. The CDR3: CANLPGPDTYEQYF. For the CDR3, the DNA is TGTGCCAACCTACCAGGCCCCGACACCTACGAGCAGTACTTC.